Listed below are T cell receptor beta chains from one sample, sequenced in a study of blood T cell repertoires in COVID-19. Sequenced by immunoSEQ multiplex PCR; TCRdb stores in-frame clones only, minus some. The table shows 150,000 to 190,000 clones, with approximately 80% occurring only once. Sequencing input: peripheral blood. These TCRs come from a woman between 45 and 65 years old with acute or convalescent COVID-19. The CDR3 runs from the conserved cysteine through the conserved F or W. A D gene is named only where the DNA matches it firmly. Size is stated for part of the rows, as once, few or many counts, or as a class when the clone is expanded.

d_call clone_size j_call v_call cdr3_nt cdr3_aa
NA NA TRBJ2-3 TRBV11-2 TGTGCCAGCAGCCTCCTTAGGGGGAGCACAGATACGCAGTATTTT CASSLLRGSTDTQYF
TRBD1 NA TRBJ1-4 TRBV7-2 TGTGCCAGCAGCTTCGGGACAGGGGGACAAAAACTGTTTTTT CASSFGTGGQKLFF
TRBD2 NA TRBJ2-3 TRBV2 TGTGCCAGCAGTGTTGGGCAACTAGCGTTCACAGATACGCAGTATTTT CASSVGQLAFTDTQYF
NA NA TRBJ1-2 TRBV4-3 TGCGCCAGCAGCCCCCAGGGGACCCTTAACTATGGCTACACCTTC CASSPQGTLNYGYTF
NA NA TRBJ2-3 TRBV5-6 TGTGCCAGCAGCTTGGCCAGGGTAGGGATCTCCGCAGATACGCAGTATTTT CASSLARVGISADTQYF
NA NA TRBJ1-3 TRBV11-2 TGTGCCAGCAGCTTAGCGTCTGGAAACACCATATATTTT CASSLASGNTIYF
NA NA TRBJ1-1 TRBV7-9 TGTGCCAGCAGCCTGGACAGAAACACTGAAGCTTTCTTT CASSLDRNTEAFF
NA NA TRBJ1-2 TRBV4-3 TGCGCCAGCAGCCAAGATGCGGGCTTCGGTGGCTACACCTTC CASSQDAGFGGYTF
TRBD2 NA TRBJ2-3 TRBV5-1 TGCGCCAGCAGCAGTAGCGGGAGGGCCGGAGATACGCAGTATTTT CASSSSGRAGDTQYF
TRBD1 NA TRBJ2-7 TRBV6-2/TRBV6-3 TGTGCCAGCAGCCCTCGGACAGGGGCCATACCCTACGAGCAGTACTTC CASSPRTGAIPYEQYF
TRBD2 once TRBJ2-5 TRBV4-3 TGCGCCAGCAGCCAAGATATCCCTAGCGGGGGGGCTGGAGAGACCCAGTACTTC CASSQDIPSGGAGETQYF
NA few TRBJ1-1 TRBV5-4 TGTGCCAGCAGACACGGAGAGAACACTGAAGCTTTCTTT CASRHGENTEAFF
NA NA TRBJ1-4 TRBV7-8 TGTGCCAGCAGCTTCCGGGGGAGACGCGAAAAACTGTTTTTT CASSFRGRREKLFF
TRBD1 few TRBJ1-2 TRBV18 TGTGCCAGCTCAACCGGGGCAGGGGGCAACTATGGCTACACCTTC CASSTGAGGNYGYTF
TRBD1 NA TRBJ2-7 TRBV4-3 TGCGCCAGCAGCCACGAGAGGACAGGGGGGTACGAGCAGTACTTC CASSHERTGGYEQYF
NA NA TRBJ1-2 TRBV9 TGTGCCAGCAGCCCCAATGATGACGTCGGGAATGGCTACACCTTC CASSPNDDVGNGYTF
TRBD2 NA TRBJ2-3 TRBV10-3 TGTGCCATCAGTGAGTCTTCTAGCGGGAGAACAGATACGCAGTATTTT CAISESSSGRTDTQYF
TRBD1 NA TRBJ1-2 TRBV5-6 TGTGCCAGCAGCTTCGGAAACAGGGGTAACTATGGCTACACCTTC CASSFGNRGNYGYTF
NA NA TRBJ1-6 TRBV6-2/TRBV6-3 TGTGCCAGCAGTTACTACGGGGTAGGTAATTCACCCCTCCACTTT CASSYYGVGNSPLHF
TRBD1 NA TRBJ2-5 TRBV9 TGTGCCAGCAGCGTAGCGGGACAGGGGGGCCAGGAGACCCAGTACTTC CASSVAGQGGQETQYF
NA NA TRBJ2-1 TRBV11-2 TGTGCCAGCAGTTTTGACAGTACCTACAATGAGCAGTTCTTC CASSFDSTYNEQFF
NA NA TRBJ2-7 TRBV7-2 TGTGCCAGCAGCTTACCGGTGTCCTACGAGCAGTACTTC CASSLPVSYEQYF
TRBD1 NA TRBJ1-6 TRBV6-5 TGTGCCAGTTCCGGGACAGGGCTATCACCCCTCCACTTT CASSGTGLSPLHF
NA NA TRBJ1-2 TRBV5-5 TGTGCCAGCAGCTTGGCCAGTAACGTTGCAAATGGCTACACCTTC CASSLASNVANGYTF
NA NA TRBJ2-2 TRBV19 TGTGCCAGTAGTCACCCCGCGGTGGCGAACACCGGGGAGCTGTTTTTT CASSHPAVANTGELFF
NA NA TRBJ1-2 TRBV6-5 TGTGCCAGCACCGCAGGGAACTATGGCTACACCTTC CASTAGNYGYTF
NA NA TRBJ1-2 TRBV5-1 TGCGCCAGCAGCTTGGCCGGGGGTGGCTACACCTTC CASSLAGGGYTF
TRBD1 NA TRBJ1-1 TRBV11-3 TGTGCCAGCAGCTTTTCCCGGGACAGGGAAGCTTTCTTT CASSFSRDREAFF
NA few TRBJ2-7 TRBV13 TGTGCCAGCAGCCCGGGAAACAGGGAAGGCGAGCAGTACTTC CASSPGNREGEQYF
TRBD1 NA TRBJ2-3 TRBV29-1 TGCAGCGGTGGGACAGGGGGGGGTACAGATACGCAGTATTTT CSGGTGGGTDTQYF
NA NA TRBJ1-4 TRBV27 TGTGCCAGCAGTTTACAGGGATCCATGTACGAAAAACTGTTTTTT CASSLQGSMYEKLFF
NA NA TRBJ1-4 TRBV10-3 TGTGCCATCAGTGACAGGGATGAAAAACTGTTTTTT CAISDRDEKLFF